These 21 T cell receptor beta chains share one sample of origin, sequenced in a study of blood T cell repertoires in COVID-19. Measured with immunoSEQ multiplex PCR; TCRdb has only the in-frame clones, and not every one. The profile shows fewer than 300,000 clones, roughly 86% of them singletons. Sample: peripheral blood. The source of these receptors is a young man with active or convalescent COVID-19.

This clone was seen a handful of times. The chain is built from TRBV19 and TRBJ1-1, with D tentatively TRBD1 (5 bases). Trimming took off 1 base at V and 1 base at J, with 10 bases between the two ends. Germline CDR1 LNHDA, CDR2 SQIVND (reference sequence). The CDR3 is 15 amino acids. The chain's CDR3 is CASSIAAQGNTEAFF. The CDR3 DNA reads TGTGCCAGTAGTATAGCGGCCCAGGGGAACACTGAAGCTTTCTTT. Complete variable domain (other parts from reference TRBV19 and TRBJ1-1): DGGITQSPKYLFRKEGQNVTLSCEQNLNHDAMYWYRQDPGQGLRLIYYSQIVNDFQKGDIAEGYSVSREKKESFPLTVTSAQKNPTAFYLCASSIAAQGNTEAFFGQGTRLTVV.

The genes are TRBV5-1 and TRBJ1-1; the D is unclear. The CDR3 loop spans 13 amino acids. The germline CDR1 and CDR2 sequences are SGHRS and YFSETQ. V was trimmed by 3 bases and J by 1 base, leaving 7 bases between them. CDR3 DNA: TGCGCCAGCAGCTGGTCCGGGAACACTGAAGCTTTCTTT. This sequence encodes CASSWSGNTEAFF.

The J gene is TRBJ1-1, the V gene TRBV3-1 (or the pseudogene TRBV3-2); 7 bases align to TRBD1. CDR1 LGHDT and CDR2 YNNKEL come from the germline V gene (reference sequence). This CDR3 spans 15 amino acids. V gave up 5 bases and J gave up 4 bases; unmatched junction bases: 10. The CDR3 DNA reads as TGTGCCAGCAGCTATACGCGACAGGGTGGCACTGAAGCTTTCTTT. Translation: CASSYTRQGGTEAFF.

The gene calls are TRBV4-3 and TRBJ2-7, with 9 positions matching TRBD1. Germline CDR1 and CDR2: LGHNA and YSLEER. The CDR3 length is 16 residues. J gave up 2 bases and V 2 bases, and 7 bases lay outside the gene matches. The CDR3 loop reads CASSQPGQGRPYEQYF. Here the CDR3 DNA reads TGCGCCAGCAGCCAACCGGGACAGGGTAGGCCCTACGAGCAGTACTTC.

This chain connects TRBV4-3 to TRBJ1-2, with TRBD1 matching over 8 bases. Trimming took 1 base from V and 3 from J; bases not matched to a gene: 7. This CDR3 contains 16 residues. Germline CDR1 reads LGHNA; CDR2 reads YSLEER. CDR3 region: CASSQATGTGYYGYTF. In DNA, the CDR3 is TGCGCCAGCAGCCAAGCCACCGGGACAGGTTACTATGGCTACACCTTC.

The rearrangement joins TRBV4-1 to TRBJ1-1; D not certain. This CDR3 contains 16 residues. Deletions cut 1 base from V and 2 bases from J, with 14 bases between. Germline CDR1 MGHRA, CDR2 YSYEKL. CDR3 loop: CASSQVGRGPNTEAFF. The CDR3 DNA is TGCGCCAGCAGCCAAGTTGGGAGAGGACCTAACACTGAAGCTTTCTTT.

The rearrangement links TRBV5-6 to TRBJ2-6, with TRBD1 matching over 9 bases. V lost 4 bases to trimming and J lost 6 bases; unmatched junction nucleotides: 5. This CDR3 is 15 amino acids long. Looked up from germline, CDR1 is SGHDT and CDR2 is YYEEEE. CDR3: CASSRWTGEANVLTF. CDR3 nucleotide sequence: TGTGCCAGCAGCAGGTGGACAGGGGAGGCCAACGTCCTGACTTTC.

CDR3 residues: CASSPGQFRGYTF. The CDR3 region has the DNA TGTGCCAGCAGCCCTGGACAGTTCAGGGGCTACACCTTC. The chain combines TRBV3-1 (or the pseudogene TRBV3-2) with TRBJ1-2; tentative D call: TRBD1 (6 bases). This CDR3 has 13 residues. Trimming cost V 4 bases and J 8 bases, with 14 bases left between them. Per germline, CDR1 LGHDT and CDR2 YNNKEL (reference sequence).

This clone has only one observation. The gene calls are TRBV7-9 and TRBJ1-1; TRBD1 aligns across 7 bases. Germline assignment: CDR1 SEHNR and CDR2 FQNEAQ (reference sequence). This CDR3 has 16 residues. V shed 5 bases, J shed 2 bases, and the junction held 11 bases outside the gene matches. The CDR3 region has the DNA TGTGCCAGCAGCACATTTCGTGAGGGGGCTAACACTGAAGCTTTCTTT. Amino acids: CASSTFREGANTEAFF.

The V and J genes are TRBV3-1 (or the pseudogene TRBV3-2) and TRBJ2-7; 9 bases match TRBD2. From germline, CDR1 is LGHDT and CDR2 YNNKEL (reference sequence). The CDR3 is 16 residues long. V was pared by 4 bases and J by 3 bases, with 10 bases of the junction left unmatched. Here the CDR3 DNA reads TGTGCCAGCAGCCCTCAAGGCGGGGGGGCCGGCTACGAGCAGTACTTC. Protein: CASSPQGGGAGYEQYF.

This sequence joins TRBV27 and TRBJ2-7; perhaps TRBD1 as D (6 bases). Trimming pared 0 bases from V and 4 bases from J, leaving 10 bases between. The CDR3 covers 14 residues. The germline gives CDR1 MNHEY, CDR2 SMNVEV (reference sequence). The CDR3 loop is CASSLSLQGYEQYF. For the CDR3, the DNA is TGTGCCAGCAGTTTATCGTTACAGGGTTACGAGCAGTACTTC.

This clone was seen once. The CDR3 spells CASSVDGGSYEQYF. DNA for the CDR3: TGTGCCAGCAGCGTAGACGGGGGGAGCTACGAGCAGTACTTC. The genes are TRBV9 and TRBJ2-7, with 7 bases identical to TRBD2. Germline V gene data show CDR1 as SGDLS and CDR2 as YYNGEE. The CDR3 spans 14 residues. J lost 3 bases, V lost 0 bases, and 3 bases had no gene match.

The chain combines TRBV2 with TRBJ2-3; D not certain. The V gene's germline CDR1 is SNHLY and CDR2 FYNNEI. The CDR3 has 12 amino acids. Trimming removed 5 bases from V and 7 bases from J, with 10 bases in between. CDR3 bases: TGTGCCAGCAGTCTAGAGCAGAATACGCAGTATTTT. Encoded protein: CASSLEQNTQYF.

This chain links TRBV21-1 with TRBJ2-2; TRBD1 is the table's D call, not checked against the DNA. TRBV21-1 is recorded as a pseudogene. The CDR3 is 14 amino acids. CDR3 sequence: CASGRDRVTGELFF. In DNA, the CDR3 is TGTGCCAGCGGTCGGGACAGAGTCACCGGGGAGCTGTTTTTT.

This clone was seen only once. This chain links TRBV9 with TRBJ1-2, with 8 bases matching TRBD1. From germline, CDR1 is SGDLS and CDR2 YYNGEE. V was pared by 3 bases and J by 7 bases, with 8 bases of the junction left unmatched. The CDR3 runs 14 residues. CDR3 nucleotides: TGTGCCAGCAGCGCCTCGACAGGGGAGCCTGGCTACACCTTC. Translating it yields CASSASTGEPGYTF.

J is TRBJ1-2 and V is TRBV19, with 8 bases aligning to TRBD1. This CDR3 has 16 residues. CDR1 and CDR2 from the germline V gene are LNHDA and SQIVND (reference sequence). The J segment lost 1 base and the V segment lost 5 bases, leaving 9 bases of the junction unmatched. In nucleotides, the CDR3 is TGTGCCAGTAGTTTGCAGCCAGGGGGCTTTAACTATGGCTACACCTTC. This encodes CASSLQPGGFNYGYTF.

CDR3 nucleotide sequence: TGCGCCAGCAGCCAAGGAGGGTTGAAGAGGGACTACGAGCAGTACTTC. It is translated as CASSQGGLKRDYEQYF. This sequence joins TRBV4-1 and TRBJ2-7, with a tentative D call TRBD2 (5 bases). Trimming removed 1 base at V and 3 bases at J, with 16 bases between. The CDR3 extends over 16 amino acids. In germline, CDR1 is MGHRA, CDR2 YSYEKL.

The chain has TRBV27 and TRBJ1-5; D ambiguous. Germline values: CDR1 MNHEY, CDR2 SMNVEV (reference sequence). Deletions cut 4 bases from V and 4 bases from J, with 14 bases between. This CDR3 has 15 residues. The CDR3 protein is CASSSGRGINQPQHF. The CDR3 region has the DNA TGTGCCAGCAGTTCAGGCCGGGGAATTAATCAGCCCCAGCATTTT.

The chain combines TRBV7-9 with TRBJ2-1; D might be TRBD1 (6 bases). Germline V lookup: CDR1 SEHNR, CDR2 FQNEAQ (reference sequence). The CDR3 consists of 15 residues. Trimming stripped 2 bases from V and 0 bases from J, with 8 bases between. CDR3 DNA: TGTGCCAGCAGCTTAAGGGGGAGCTCCTACAATGAGCAGTTCTTC. Translation gives CASSLRGSSYNEQFF.

To note about this clone: The sample holds other DNA sequences that translate to the same CDR3. The chain carries TRBV5-1 and TRBJ2-3; the match to TRBD2 covers 7 bases. CDR1 and CDR2 (germline): SGHRS, YFSETQ. V lost 3 bases and J lost 1; bases outside the gene matches: 5. The CDR3 is 15 amino acids. Written as DNA, the CDR3 is TGCGCCAGCAGCTCTACCAGCGGGGGCACAGATACGCAGTATTTT. This gives the protein CASSSTSGGTDTQYF. The whole variable domain, remainder taken from reference TRBV5-1 and TRBJ2-3, is KAGVTQTPRYLIKTRGQQVTLSCSPISGHRSVSWYQQTPGQGLQFLFEYFSETQRNKGNFPGRFSGRQFSNSRSEMNVSTLELGDSALYLCASSSTSGGTDTQYFGPGTRLTVL.

The gene calls are TRBV7-2 and TRBJ1-6; D is unclear. From germline, CDR1 is SGHTA and CDR2 FQGNSA. The CDR3 is 15 amino acids. The V gene lost 1 base and the J gene lost 6 bases, with 10 bases spanning the gap. The CDR3: CASSLGAGLNSPLHF. The CDR3 coding sequence is TGTGCCAGCAGCTTAGGCGCAGGACTTAATTCACCCCTCCACTTT. The whole variable domain, remainder taken from reference TRBV7-2 and TRBJ1-6, is GAGVSQSPSNKVTEKGKDVELRCDPISGHTALYWYRQSLGQGLEFLIYFQGNSAPDKSGLPSDRFSAERTGGSVSTLTIQRTQQEDSAVYLCASSLGAGLNSPLHFGNGTRLTVT.